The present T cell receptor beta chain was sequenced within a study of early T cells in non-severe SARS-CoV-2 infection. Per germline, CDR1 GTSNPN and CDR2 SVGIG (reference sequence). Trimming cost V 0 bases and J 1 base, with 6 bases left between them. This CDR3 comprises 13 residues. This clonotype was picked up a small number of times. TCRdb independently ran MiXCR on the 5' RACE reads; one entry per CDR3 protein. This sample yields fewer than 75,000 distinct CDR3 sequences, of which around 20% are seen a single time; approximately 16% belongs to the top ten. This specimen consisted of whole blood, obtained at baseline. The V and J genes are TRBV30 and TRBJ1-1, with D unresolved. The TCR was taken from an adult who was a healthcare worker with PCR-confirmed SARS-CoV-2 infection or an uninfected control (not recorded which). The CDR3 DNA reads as TGTGCCTGGAGTGTACCCGGGAACACTGAAGCTTTCTTT. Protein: CAWSVPGNTEAFF. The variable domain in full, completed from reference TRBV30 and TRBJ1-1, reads SQTIHQWPATLVQPVGSPLSLECTVEGTSNPNLYWYRQAAGRGLQLLFYSVGIGQISSEVPQNLSASRPQDRQFILSSKKLLLSDSGFYLCAWSVPGNTEAFFGQGTRLTVV.